Each of the 10 T cell receptor beta chains below was sequenced from the same sample in a study of early T cells in non-severe SARS-CoV-2 infection. TCRdb re-analysed the 5' RACE reads in MiXCR, keeping a single row per CDR3 protein. The table records about 53,000 distinct CDR3 sequences, more than 10% of them present only once. The sample here was whole blood, taken at baseline. The source is an adult who was a healthcare worker with PCR-confirmed SARS-CoV-2 infection or an uninfected control (not recorded which).

The chain links TRBV27 to TRBJ2-2; D is ambiguous. V was cut by 4 bases and J by 4 bases, with 4 bases left in between. CDR1 is MNHEY, CDR2 SMNVEV, per germline (reference sequence). The length of the CDR3 is 12 residues. The CDR3 region has the DNA TGTGCCAGCAGTTACAGCACCGGGGAGCTGTTTTTT. Protein product: CASSYSTGELFF.

The rearrangement joins TRBV7-3 to TRBJ2-1; the match to TRBD2 covers 7 bases. CDR1 and CDR2 (germline): SGHTA, FQGTGA. CDR3 length equals 17 residues. With 4 bases clipped from V and 7 bases from J, the junction kept 16 bases outside the gene matches. The CDR3 here is CASSSGGGAGSWNEQFF. DNA for the CDR3: TGTGCCAGCAGCTCGGGCGGGGGAGCGGGATCGTGGAATGAGCAGTTCTTC. The full variable domain, completed using reference TRBV7-3 and TRBJ2-1, is GAGVSQTPSNKVTEKGKYVELRCDPISGHTALYWYRQSLGQGPEFLIYFQGTGAADDSGLPNDRFFAVRPEGSVSTLKIQRTERGDSAVYLCASSSGGGAGSWNEQFFGPGTRLTVL.

The sample holds a few counts of this clonotype. The chain links TRBV5-4 to TRBJ1-2; D remains unclear. The length of the CDR3 is 15 residues. Germline V gene sequence: CDR1 SGHNT, CDR2 YYREEE (reference sequence). V was shortened by 1 base and J by 2 bases, with 12 bases between the two germline ends. CDR3 amino acids: CASSLSQQANYGYTF. The CDR3 nucleotides read TGTGCCAGCAGCTTGTCCCAACAAGCGAACTATGGCTACACCTTC.

This rearrangement joins TRBV29-1 to TRBJ1-1; 7 nucleotides align to TRBD1. This CDR3 comprises 14 residues. Germline CDR1 is SQVTM and CDR2 is ANQGSEA. The trim removed 7 bases at V and 2 bases at J, leaving 10 bases unmatched. The DNA of the CDR3 is TGCAGCGGCCACAGGGACAGCCAAAACACTGAAGCTTTCTTT. This encodes CSGHRDSQNTEAFF.

This clonotype has at least ten counts. The V gene is TRBV12-3 or TRBV12-4, the J gene TRBJ1-5; D is ambiguous. The CDR3 contains 13 residues. V was cut by 3 bases and J by 3 bases, with 6 bases left in between. The CDR3 protein is CASSFRDNQPQHF. The CDR3 DNA is TGTGCCAGCAGTTTCCGGGACAATCAGCCCCAGCATTTT.

This clonotype has at least ten counts. This chain joins TRBV5-5 and TRBJ1-5, with D unclear. V was clipped by 4 bases and J by 6 bases, with 11 bases between them. The germline V gene has CDR1 SGHKS and CDR2 YYEKEE (reference sequence). CDR3 length: 13 amino acids. CDR3 DNA sequence: TGTGCCAGCAGCCCAGAGGCGCGTCAGCCCCAGCATTTT. It specifies CASSPEARQPQHF.

This CDR3 is CASSQTTQSTDTQYF. In DNA, the CDR3 is TGCGCCAGCAGCCAAACGACTCAAAGCACAGATACGCAGTATTTT. This chain connects TRBV5-1 to TRBJ2-3; D unresolved. Germline CDR1 SGHRS, CDR2 YFSETQ. This CDR3 comprises 15 residues. Trimming left V 4 bases short and J 0 bases short, with 12 bases between.

This clonotype appeared a few times. The chain uses TRBV19 and TRBJ2-7; the match to TRBD1 covers 9 bases. This CDR3 region has 13 residues. Germline values: CDR1 LNHDA, CDR2 SQIVND (reference sequence). The V segment lost 5 bases and the J segment 6 bases; nucleotides outside the gene matches: 5. DNA of the CDR3: TGTGCCAGTAGTCGGGACAGGGAAGGCGAGCAGTACTTC. This encodes CASSRDREGEQYF. The full variable domain, in which reference TRBV19 and TRBJ2-7 provide the parts outside the CDR3, is DGGITQSPKYLFRKEGQNVTLSCEQNLNHDAMYWYRQDPGQGLRLIYYSQIVNDFQKGDIAEGYSVSREKKESFPLTVTSAQKNPTAFYLCASSRDREGEQYFGPGTRLTVT.

The sample holds a few counts of this clonotype. This chain connects TRBV18 to TRBJ1-6; TRBD1 aligns across 7 bases. Unmatched junction bases numbered 5, after V lost 3 bases and J lost 9 bases. CDR3 length: 14 residues. Germline V gene lookup returns CDR1 KGHSH and CDR2 LQKENI. CDR3 sequence (DNA): TGTGCCAGCTCACCTACAGGGGAGGCTTCACCCCTCCACTTT. Translating it yields CASSPTGEASPLHF.

The CDR3 sequence: CASSLVTSGRINEQFF. CDR3 in DNA: TGTGCCAGCAGTTTAGTGACTAGCGGGAGGATCAATGAGCAGTTCTTC. The rearrangement joins TRBV28 to TRBJ2-1, with 13 bases aligning to TRBD2. Germline V gene sequence: CDR1 MDHEN, CDR2 SYDVKM. The CDR3 sequence is 16 residues long. J was trimmed by 6 bases and V by 2 bases; bases with no gene match: 4.